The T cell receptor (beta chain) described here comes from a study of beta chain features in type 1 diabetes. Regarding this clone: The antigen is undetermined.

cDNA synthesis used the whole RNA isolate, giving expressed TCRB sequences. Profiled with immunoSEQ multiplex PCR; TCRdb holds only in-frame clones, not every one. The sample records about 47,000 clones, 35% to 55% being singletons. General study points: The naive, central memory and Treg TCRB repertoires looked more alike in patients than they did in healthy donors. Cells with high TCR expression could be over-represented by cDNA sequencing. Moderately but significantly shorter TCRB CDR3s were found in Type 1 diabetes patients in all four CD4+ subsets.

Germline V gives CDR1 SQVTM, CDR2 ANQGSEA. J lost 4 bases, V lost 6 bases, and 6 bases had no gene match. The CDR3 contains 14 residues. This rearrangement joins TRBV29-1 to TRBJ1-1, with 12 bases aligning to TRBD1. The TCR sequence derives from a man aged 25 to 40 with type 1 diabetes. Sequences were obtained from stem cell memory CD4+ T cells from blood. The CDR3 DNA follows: TGCAGCGTGGGACAGGGGGCTCTTAGCACTGAAGCTTTCTTT. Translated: CSVGQGALSTEAFF.